A selection of T cell receptor beta chains follows, all from one sample in a study of somatic mutations in cytotoxic T cells in rheumatoid arthritis. The protocol was immunoSEQ multiplex PCR, while the TCRdb copy is restricted to in-frame clones and leaves out a portion. The table includes roughly 14,000 clones, around 77% detected once. Sequencing input: CD8+ T cells sorted from blood. These receptors were taken from an adult with rheumatoid arthritis. Each CDR3 is given with its conserved first and last residue. A D gene is named only where the DNA matches it firmly. Some rows mark clone size as missing; the rest say once, few, many or name a class of expanded clone.

d_call clone_size j_call v_call cdr3_length cdr3_aa cdr3_nt
. . TRBJ2-2 TRBV5-1 14 CASSWEANTGELFF TGCGCCAGCAGCTGGGAGGCGAACACCGGGGAGCTGTTTTTT
. . TRBJ1-1 TRBV6-5 13 CASSLPGGAEAFF TGTGCCAGCAGCCTCCCCGGGGGGGCTGAAGCTTTCTTT
TRBD1 . TRBJ1-5 TRBV4-1 14 CASSPTGKNQPQHF TGCGCCAGCAGCCCGACAGGGAAGAATCAGCCCCAGCATTTT
TRBD1 few TRBJ1-4 TRBV28 15 CASSLPTGPNEKLFF TGTGCCAGCAGTCTCCCGACAGGGCCTAATGAAAAACTGTTTTTT
. . TRBJ2-3 TRBV6-1 16 CASSVGHPGGADTQYF TGTGCCAGCAGTGTTGGGCACCCTGGCGGGGCAGATACGCAGTATTTT
TRBD2 . TRBJ2-3 TRBV10-1 18 CASSESYLTSTSTDTQYF TGCGCCAGCAGTGAGTCGTATTTGACTAGCACTAGCACAGATACGCAGTATTTT
. few TRBJ2-1 TRBV29-1 14 CSVPRKSSYNEQFF TGCAGCGTTCCCCGAAAAAGCTCCTACAATGAGCAGTTCTTC
. few TRBJ1-2 TRBV27 13 CASSLGSGFGYTF TGTGCCAGCAGTTTAGGGTCCGGTTTCGGCTACACCTTC
. . TRBJ1-2 TRBV6-5 15 CASSYSIGQSYGYTF TGTGCCAGCAGTTACAGCATTGGTCAATCCTATGGCTACACCTTC
. . TRBJ1-6 TRBV2 15 CASIWSEGNNSPLHF TGTGCCAGCATCTGGTCCGAGGGTAATAATTCACCCCTCCACTTT
TRBD2 . TRBJ2-1 TRBV10-3 12 CASTSGALEQFF TGTGCCTCAACTAGCGGGGCTTTAGAGCAGTTCTTC
. . TRBJ2-1 TRBV9 14 CASSVGTAYNEQFF TGTGCCAGCAGCGTGGGGACGGCCTACAATGAGCAGTTCTTC
TRBD2 . TRBJ2-3 TRBV27 16 CASSPGLAVSTDTQYF TGTGCCAGCAGTCCGGGACTAGCTGTCAGCACAGATACGCAGTATTTT
. . TRBJ2-1 TRBV28 11 CASSPSGEQFF TGTGCCAGCAGTCCCTCGGGCGAGCAGTTCTTC
TRBD1 . TRBJ2-1 TRBV28 16 CASSPPGQGLSNEQFF TGTGCCAGCAGTCCACCGGGACAGGGCCTCAGCAATGAGCAGTTCTTC
TRBD1 . TRBJ2-7 TRBV5-5 13 CASSRGSSYEQYF TGTGCCAGCTCCAGGGGGTCCTCCTACGAGCAGTACTTC